The 4 T cell receptor beta chains reported below all come from one sample, sequenced in a study of cytomegalovirus exposure and HLA in healthy donors. PCR amplification relied on 60 Vbeta primers (plus 13 Jbeta primers). Profiling relied on immunoSEQ multiplex PCR, and the TCRdb table lists in-frame clones only, not all of them. The data contain 110,000 to 150,000 clones, 77% of them singletons. Sequenced material: PBMCs. All receptors come from a woman in her forties or fifties in good health and CMV-seronegative.

The rearrangement uses TRBV7-2 and TRBJ2-5, with D hard to call. Looked up from germline, CDR1 is SGHTA and CDR2 is FQGNSA. Trimming left V 5 bases short and J 0 bases short, with 4 bases between. The CDR3 spans 12 residues. DNA for the CDR3: TGTGCCAGCAGCCCGTACCAAGAGACCCAGTACTTC. Encoded protein: CASSPYQETQYF.

The chain combines TRBV27 with TRBJ1-6, with unresolved D. The CDR3 spans 14 residues. Trimming stripped 3 bases from V and 9 bases from J, with 12 bases between. CDR1 is MNHEY, CDR2 SMNVEV, per germline (reference sequence). The CDR3 here is CASSFGGGSSPLHF. In nucleotides, the CDR3 is TGTGCCAGCAGTTTCGGAGGTGGGTCTTCACCCCTCCACTTT.

The chain employs TRBV6-1 and TRBJ2-1; TRBD2 aligns across 14 bases. The CDR3 extends over 15 amino acids. Germline assignment: CDR1 MNHNS and CDR2 SASEGT. The J segment lost 8 bases and the V segment lost 5 bases, leaving 5 bases of the junction unmatched. The CDR3 region is CASSLTSGGAYEQFF. The CDR3 DNA reads as TGTGCCAGCAGTCTGACTAGCGGGGGGGCCTATGAGCAGTTCTTC.

This clone was seen a single time. The chain carries TRBV7-2 and TRBJ2-5, with 7 bases lining up with TRBD2. Germline lookup yields CDR1 SGHTA and CDR2 FQGNSA. V lost 5 bases, J lost 0 bases, and 6 bases stayed unmatched. The CDR3 spans 15 residues. This CDR3 reads CASSNGGKYQETQYF. The CDR3 DNA reads TGTGCCAGCAGCAACGGGGGGAAGTACCAAGAGACCCAGTACTTC.